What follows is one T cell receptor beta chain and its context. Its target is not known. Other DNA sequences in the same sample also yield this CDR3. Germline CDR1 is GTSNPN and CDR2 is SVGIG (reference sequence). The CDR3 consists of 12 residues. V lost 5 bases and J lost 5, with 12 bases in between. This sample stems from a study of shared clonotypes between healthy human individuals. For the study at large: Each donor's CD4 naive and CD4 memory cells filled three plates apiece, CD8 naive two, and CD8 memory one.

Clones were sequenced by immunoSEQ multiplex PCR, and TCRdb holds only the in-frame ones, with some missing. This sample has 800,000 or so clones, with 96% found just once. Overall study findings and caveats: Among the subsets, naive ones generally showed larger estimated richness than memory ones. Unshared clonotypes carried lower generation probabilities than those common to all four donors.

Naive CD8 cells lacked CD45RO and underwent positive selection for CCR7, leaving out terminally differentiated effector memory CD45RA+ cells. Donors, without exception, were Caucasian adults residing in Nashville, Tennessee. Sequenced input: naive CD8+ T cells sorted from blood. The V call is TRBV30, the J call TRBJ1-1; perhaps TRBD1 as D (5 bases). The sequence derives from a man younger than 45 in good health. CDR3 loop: CAWGPGGTEAFF. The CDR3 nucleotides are TGTGCCTGGGGTCCGGGGGGGACTGAAGCTTTCTTT.